The 13 T cell receptor beta chains reported below all come from one sample, sequenced in a study of blood T cell repertoires in COVID-19. Using immunoSEQ multiplex PCR, the repertoire was profiled, and TCRdb retains in-frame clones only, with some absent. Found here are 90,000 to 100,000 clones, approximately 84% of them singletons; the top ten hold around 15%. The specimen sequenced was peripheral blood. These TCRs come from a woman aged 55-75 years with acute or convalescent COVID-19.

The gene calls are TRBV30 and TRBJ1-1; D is perhaps TRBD1 (5 bases). V lost 0 bases to trimming and J lost 2 bases, with 13 bases between them. The V gene's germline CDR1 is GTSNPN and CDR2 SVGIG (reference sequence). The CDR3 loop spans 15 amino acids. CDR3 protein: CAWSVHGGGNTEAFF. The CDR3 region has the DNA TGTGCCTGGAGTGTTCACGGGGGGGGTAACACTGAAGCTTTCTTT.

The CDR3 loop reads CAISEPSTGSSYGYTF. Here the CDR3 DNA reads TGTGCCATCAGTGAGCCCTCCACAGGGTCGAGCTATGGCTACACCTTC. The rearrangement uses TRBV10-3 and TRBJ1-2, with D maybe TRBD1 (6 bases). Germline loops: CDR1 ENHRY, CDR2 SYGVKD. The CDR3 totals 16 residues. V was pared by 2 bases and J by 4 bases, with 17 bases between.

This clone was observed a handful of times. The V and J genes are TRBV5-5 and TRBJ1-1; D unclear. Trimming took 4 bases from V and 4 from J, leaving 14 bases between them. The CDR3 consists of 14 residues. Germline values: CDR1 SGHKS, CDR2 YYEKEE (reference sequence). CDR3 sequence: CASSLRPRGTEAFF. CDR3 sequence (DNA): TGTGCCAGCAGCCTCCGACCCCGAGGCACTGAAGCTTTCTTT.

The rearrangement joins TRBV9 to TRBJ2-7, with D maybe TRBD2 (5 bases). Germline V gene data show CDR1 as SGDLS and CDR2 as YYNGEE. The CDR3 is 13 residues long. The germline V and J ends were trimmed by 4 bases and 4 bases, with 12 bases remaining between them. The CDR3: CASSNPGSYEQYF. The CDR3 region has the DNA TGTGCCAGCAGCAACCCGGGGTCATACGAGCAGTACTTC.

The V call is TRBV3-1 (or the pseudogene TRBV3-2), the J call TRBJ1-5, with D uncertain. Germline V lookup: CDR1 LGHDT, CDR2 YNNKEL (reference sequence). The V end was cut by 3 bases, the J end by 5 bases, with 5 bases between. The CDR3 sequence is 12 residues long. The CDR3 sequence is CASSQQDQPQHF. Here the CDR3 DNA reads TGTGCCAGCAGCCAGCAGGATCAGCCCCAGCATTTT.

This clone turned up a few times. The J gene is TRBJ2-7, the V gene TRBV11-2, with TRBD1 matching over 7 bases. Germline lookup yields CDR1 SGHAT and CDR2 FQNNGV. The ends lost 5 bases at V and 4 bases at J; junction bases unmatched: 5. The CDR3 length is 13 residues. CDR3 bases: TGTGCCAGCAGCGTAAACAGGGGTTACGAGCAGTACTTC. Its translation is CASSVNRGYEQYF.

Only one count was recorded for this clone. The chain links TRBV30 to TRBJ2-3; 15 bases agree with TRBD2. This CDR3 region has 15 residues. V gave up 5 bases and J gave up 6 bases; unmatched junction bases: 6. Germline values: CDR1 GTSNPN, CDR2 SVGIG (reference sequence). The CDR3 coding sequence is TGTGCCTGGGGGACTAGCGGGGGGATCAGCGATACGCAGTATTTT. Translated, it gives CAWGTSGGISDTQYF.

The chain carries TRBV20-1 and TRBJ1-1; TRBD1 is a possible D gene (6 bases). Between the trimmed V and J ends, which lost 4 bases and 3 bases, there was a span of 6 bases. Germline CDR1 reads DFQATT; CDR2 reads SNEGSKA (reference sequence). This CDR3 contains 11 residues. The CDR3 DNA follows: TGCAGTGCTACAGGGGACACTGAAGCTTTCTTT. Amino acid sequence: CSATGDTEAFF.

This chain uses TRBV28 with TRBJ1-2; perhaps TRBD1 as D (5 bases). Germline V gene sequence: CDR1 MDHEN, CDR2 SYDVKM. The CDR3 spans 15 residues. The V end lost 7 bases, the J end lost 6 bases, and 21 bases lay between the germline ends. In DNA, the CDR3 is TGTGCCAGCACCCGTTCAACCGGGGGGGTGCATGGCTACACCTTC. Its translation is CASTRSTGGVHGYTF.

For the CDR3, the DNA is TGTGCCAGCAGTGAAATGGGGGGTCGTGGGGCCAACGTCCTGACTTTC. Amino acids: CASSEMGGRGANVLTF. The chain has TRBV2 and TRBJ2-6, with TRBD2 as a possible D gene (6 bases). The CDR3 length is 16 residues. Germline lookup yields CDR1 SNHLY and CDR2 FYNNEI. Trimming pared 2 bases from V and 3 bases from J, leaving 11 bases between.

The V gene is TRBV11-3, the J gene TRBJ1-3; possibly TRBD1 for D (6 bases). The CDR3 is 18 amino acids. The germline V gene encodes CDR1 SGHNT and CDR2 YENEEA. V lost 6 bases and J 0 bases, leaving 21 bases between the germline ends. In DNA, the CDR3 is TGTGCCAGCAGTTCAACGAGGGGGACGCACCGCTCTGGAAACACCATATATTTT. Amino acid sequence: CASSSTRGTHRSGNTIYF.

The chain couples TRBV11-2 to TRBJ1-2, with D maybe TRBD1 (5 bases). CDR3 length: 13 residues. Trimming took 7 bases from V and 13 from J, leaving 22 bases between them. Germline lookup yields CDR1 SGHAT and CDR2 FQNNGV. The CDR3 DNA is TGTGCCAGCACCTCGATAAGAGCGGAGGGACCCACCTTC. Translation: CASTSIRAEGPTF.

This chain uses TRBV6-5 with TRBJ1-1; 8 bases agree with TRBD1. Per the germline V gene, CDR1 is MNHEY and CDR2 is SVGAGI. The CDR3 totals 12 residues. With V trimmed by 9 bases and J by 5 bases, 5 bases remained unmatched. The CDR3 DNA follows: TGTGCCAGTACGGACAGGGCTACTGAAGCTTTCTTT. As protein: CASTDRATEAFF.